This T cell receptor (beta chain) was captured in a study of cytomegalovirus exposure and HLA in healthy donors. Study results and limitations: Presence/absence analyses assumed roughly uniform sequencing depth across donors. Rarity marked most TCR sequences, yet some public TCRs occurred in many donors. The study flagged approximately 180 TCR beta chains as cytomegalovirus-associated.

For this clone: Antigen: not known.

Primers included in the PCR were 60 Vbeta and 13 Jbeta primers. Sequenced by immunoSEQ multiplex PCR; TCRdb stores in-frame clones only, minus some. Of 55,000 to 65,000 clones listed, 65% to 90% are singletons. Each donor was healthy, and each was a bone marrow donor. The germline CDR1 and CDR2 sequences are SGHTA and FQGNSA. The CDR3 contains 15 residues. V was clipped by 3 bases and J by 0 bases; unmatched bases: 4. Sequenced material: PBMCs. The receptor was derived from a female donor in good health and CMV-seronegative. This chain links TRBV7-2 with TRBJ1-2; TRBD1 aligns across 7 bases. CDR3 amino acids: CASSLTGLANYGYTF. The CDR3, as DNA: TGTGCCAGCAGCTTGACAGGGCTAGCTAACTATGGCTACACCTTC.